This section outlines one T cell receptor (beta chain) sequence together with its context. Its antigen is unknown. The data were obtained in a study of blood T cells in healthy people across ages. Study-wide background: Template switching picked up about one barcoded beta molecule for each two T cells.

Peripheral blood samples of 9 to 10 milliliters were drawn from each donor. Primers used in a second PCR of about 6 to 11 cycles were a sample-barcoded 5' primer and a J-beta primer mix. Each cDNA molecule was tagged by a template-switch adaptor that had 12 random nucleotides. TCRdb redid the calling of the 5' RACE reads with MiXCR, one entry per CDR3 protein. The sample lists about 1.6 million distinct CDR3 sequences, about 35% occurring once. Notes on the study in general: The percentage of naive T cells correlated strongly with TCR beta diversity.

There are 15 residues in the CDR3. Germline trimming cut 4 bases from V and 7 bases from J; bases unmatched to any gene: 10. Germline V gene sequence: CDR1 MNHNS, CDR2 SASEGT. The TCR was taken from a woman in her 30s in good health. This rearrangement joins TRBV6-1 to TRBJ2-7, with 10 bases lining up with TRBD2. Specimen: blood. CDR3 sequence: CASSGLAGGRREQYF. The CDR3 coding sequence is TGTGCCAGCAGTGGCTTAGCGGGAGGACGGCGGGAGCAGTACTTC.